The T cell receptor beta chain under discussion was sequenced for a study of cytomegalovirus exposure and HLA in healthy donors. Study conclusions and caveats: In vitro checks showed that three CMV-associated chains really do target CMV antigens. In a later analysis, 15,000 to 20,000 TCR beta sequences were associated with HLA alleles at 0.05 false discovery rate.

The PCR ran on 60 Vbeta and 13 Jbeta primers. Profiling relied on immunoSEQ multiplex PCR, and the TCRdb table lists in-frame clones only, not all of them. Of around 94,000 clones in the sample, roughly 77% were seen once. Turning to this clone: Its specificity is not known.

CDR1 and CDR2 from the germline V gene are LNHDA and SQIVND (reference sequence). The ends were cut back, 4 bases at V and 5 bases at J, with 12 bases in the middle. CDR3 length: 14 residues. Sequencing used PBMCs. The rearrangement links TRBV19 to TRBJ1-5; D is unresolved. The origin of this receptor is a human donor in good health. CDR3 amino acids: CASSSLGRDQPQHF. In DNA form, the CDR3 reads TGTGCCAGTAGTAGTTTAGGGAGGGATCAGCCCCAGCATTTT.